The 32 T cell receptor beta chains reported below all come from one sample, sequenced in a study of identical twins. TCRdb re-derived calls from the 5' RACE reads in MiXCR, one entry per CDR3 protein. The table has about 530,000 distinct CDR3 sequences, around 15% seen once. These sequences were also reported in another study, on yellow fever vaccine responses in identical twins.

The sequencing sample was made of CD4+ T cells sorted from blood. These TCRs come from a woman aged 18-29 years in good health.

A few counts support this clonotype. The CDR3 loop reads CASRTTSGGYNEQFF. The CDR3 DNA reads as TGTGCCAGCAGGACGACTAGCGGGGGGTACAATGAGCAGTTCTTC. V is TRBV12-3 or TRBV12-4 and J is TRBJ2-1, with 13 positions matching TRBD2. This CDR3 spans 15 amino acids. The V and J ends lost 6 bases and 4 bases, in that order; junction bases with no gene match: 3.

The chain couples TRBV29-1 to TRBJ2-1; TRBD1 agrees at 8 bases. The germline V gene has CDR1 SQVTM and CDR2 ANQGSEA. This CDR3 has 13 amino acids. J gave up 0 bases and V 7 bases, and 2 bases lay outside the gene matches. CDR3 in amino acids: CSADRGSYNEQFF. The CDR3 DNA reads as TGCAGCGCCGACAGGGGCTCCTACAATGAGCAGTTCTTC.

This clonotype was seen repeatedly, ten times or more. The rearrangement uses TRBV5-1 and TRBJ2-1; 14 bases agree with TRBD2. CDR1 and CDR2 from the germline V gene are SGHRS and YFSETQ. The CDR3 sequence is 16 residues long. V shed 4 bases, J shed 9 bases, and the junction held 9 bases outside the gene matches. CDR3 in amino acids: CASSPTSGGAGVEQFF. The CDR3 nucleotides are TGCGCCAGCAGCCCGACTAGCGGGGGGGCTGGAGTTGAGCAGTTCTTC.

The CDR3 here is CAISESMTRTTGGNEKLFF. CDR3 coding DNA: TGTGCCATCAGTGAGTCGATGACCCGCACGACAGGGGGGAATGAAAAACTGTTTTTT. The chain carries TRBV10-3 and TRBJ1-4, with 9 bases identical to TRBD1. This CDR3 is 19 amino acids long. V lost 0 bases to trimming and J lost 5 bases; unmatched junction nucleotides: 13. CDR1 ENHRY and CDR2 SYGVKD come from the germline V gene.

This clonotype was observed a few times. The V and J genes are TRBV29-1 and TRBJ2-2; 7 bases line up with TRBD2. This CDR3 has 14 amino acids. V trimming: 6 bases; J trimming: 5 bases; junction bases outside the gene matches: 9. The germline V gene has CDR1 SQVTM and CDR2 ANQGSEA. The CDR3 reads CSVQRMGGTGELFF. CDR3 nucleotide sequence: TGCAGCGTCCAACGGATGGGAGGGACCGGGGAGCTGTTTTTT.

This clonotype was detected a few times. The V call is TRBV9, the J call TRBJ2-5; 8 bases agree with TRBD1. The CDR3 extends over 14 amino acids. Germline CDR1 is SGDLS and CDR2 is YYNGEE. V shed 0 bases, J shed 4 bases, and the junction held 2 bases outside the gene matches. The CDR3 nucleotides read TGTGCCAGCAGCGTAGGACAGGGGCTAGAGACCCAGTACTTC. It yields the protein CASSVGQGLETQYF.

The rearrangement uses TRBV15 and TRBJ2-5; D is undetermined. Germline assignment: CDR1 LNHNV and CDR2 YYDKDF (reference sequence). The V end lost 0 bases, the J end lost 3 bases, and 14 bases lay between the germline ends. The CDR3 totals 16 residues. The CDR3 sequence: CATSRDKVQSKETQYF. CDR3 coding DNA: TGTGCCACCAGCAGAGATAAAGTCCAGTCCAAAGAGACCCAGTACTTC.

This clonotype was observed a handful of times. V usage is TRBV12-3 or TRBV12-4 and J usage is TRBJ2-2, with TRBD1 matching over 8 bases. CDR3 length equals 19 residues. Trimming at V came to 3 bases and at J to 1 base, leaving 13 bases not matched to a gene. The CDR3 loop is CASSFLAGGFLGNTGELFF. The DNA for the CDR3 is TGTGCCAGCAGTTTCTTGGCAGGGGGCTTTTTAGGGAACACCGGGGAGCTGTTTTTT.

V is TRBV20-1 and J is TRBJ1-2; D ambiguous. This CDR3 has 14 amino acids. Trimming shortened V by 4 bases and J by 8 bases, and 20 bases separated the two germline ends. Germline CDR1 and CDR2: DFQATT and SNEGSKA (reference sequence). This CDR3 is CSAKNAKGGYGYTF. CDR3 bases: TGCAGTGCTAAAAACGCAAAGGGTGGGTACGGCTACACCTTC.

V usage is TRBV20-1 and J usage is TRBJ1-1; the D is unclear. This CDR3 is built from 13 residues. Germline CDR1 and CDR2: DFQATT and SNEGSKA (reference sequence). CDR3 in amino acids: CSLPKPMNTEAFF. The CDR3 region has the DNA TGCAGCCTACCGAAACCCATGAACACTGAAGCTTTCTTT.

Only a few counts were recorded for this clonotype. For the CDR3, the DNA is TGTGCCAGCAGTTTGGAGGGACAGGGGGCTTACCTATCATCTGGGGCCAACGTCCTGACTTTC. Its protein product is CASSLEGQGAYLSSGANVLTF. J is TRBJ2-6 and V is TRBV28; TRBD1 aligns across 12 bases. Germline CDR1 reads MDHEN; CDR2 reads SYDVKM. V gave up 3 bases and J gave up 1 base; unmatched junction bases: 13. CDR3 length equals 21 residues. Variable domain in full (rest from reference TRBV28 and TRBJ2-6): DVKVTQSSRYLVKRTGEKVFLECVQDMDHENMFWYRQDPGLGLRLIYFSYDVKMKEKGDIPEGYSVSREKKERFSLILESASTNQTSMYLCASSLEGQGAYLSSGANVLTFGAGSRLTVL.

Only a few counts were recorded for this clonotype. The chain combines TRBV14 with TRBJ1-1, with TRBD1 as a possible D gene (5 bases). CDR1 and CDR2 (germline): SGHDN, FVKESK. The length of the CDR3 is 15 residues. Trimming removed 6 bases from V and 0 bases from J, with 14 bases in between. The CDR3 bases are TGTGCCAGCAGTAAGAGTCGCAGGGTGAACACTGAAGCTTTCTTT. Its translation: CASSKSRRVNTEAFF.

This chain links TRBV14 with TRBJ1-4; D not resolved. The V gene's germline CDR1 is SGHDN and CDR2 FVKESK. Trimming cost V 5 bases and J 7 bases, with 32 bases left between them. The CDR3 loop spans 20 amino acids. The CDR3 reads CASSSSPLGSGELSAEKLFF. The CDR3 coding sequence is TGTGCCAGCAGCTCAAGCCCCCTCGGGTCCGGGGAACTTTCGGCTGAAAAACTGTTTTTT.

This clonotype is a singleton in its sample. The chain uses TRBV20-1 and TRBJ2-2, with D tentatively TRBD1 or TRBD2 (6 bases each). The CDR3 consists of 15 residues. The germline V gene has CDR1 DFQATT and CDR2 SNEGSKA (reference sequence). V was shortened by 0 bases and J by 5 bases, with 13 bases between the two germline ends. The CDR3 DNA sequence: TGCAGTGCTAGAGATGGGGGGCTACGAACCGGGGAGCTGTTTTTT. Its translation is CSARDGGLRTGELFF.

This clonotype was picked up many times. This chain uses TRBV29-1 with TRBJ1-3, with D perhaps TRBD1 (6 bases). The CDR3 totals 11 residues. CDR1 is SQVTM and CDR2 is ANQGSEA in the germline V gene. V lost 5 bases and J 8 bases, leaving 10 bases between the germline ends. The CDR3 bases are TGCAGCGTTTGCAGGGGAGACACCATATATTTT. As protein: CSVCRGDTIYF.

This clonotype came up a few times. The genes are TRBV24-1 and TRBJ2-1; tentative D call: TRBD2 (6 bases). V lost 4 bases and J lost 10, with 13 bases in between. The CDR3 spans 13 residues. Germline values: CDR1 KGHDR, CDR2 SFDVKD. The CDR3 nucleotides are TGTGCCACCAGTGAGCCGGGAGCGCCAGAGCAGTTCTTC. It is translated as CATSEPGAPEQFF.

This clonotype has more than one count but fewer than ten. The rearrangement uses TRBV6-2 or TRBV6-3 and TRBJ1-2; no firm D call. V lost 2 bases and J lost 4, with 8 bases in between. Per germline, CDR1 MNHEY and CDR2 SVGEGT. The CDR3 totals 13 residues. CDR3 coding DNA: TGTGCCAGCAGTTACCAACCGGGCTATGGCTACACCTTC. It yields the protein CASSYQPGYGYTF.

The CDR3 nucleotides read TGTGCCACCAGCTCCTCCGGGACAGGGCTGAACGAGCAGTACTTC. Its translation: CATSSSGTGLNEQYF. The chain joins TRBV24-1 to TRBJ2-7; 9 bases fit TRBD1. J lost 5 bases, V lost 7 bases, and 11 bases had no gene match. This CDR3 region has 15 residues. Germline values: CDR1 KGHDR, CDR2 SFDVKD.

The gene calls are TRBV10-2 and TRBJ2-7, with 8 bases aligning to TRBD2. The trim removed 6 bases at V and 2 bases at J, leaving 6 bases unmatched. Germline V lookup: CDR1 WSHSY, CDR2 SAAADI. This CDR3 has 14 residues. CDR3 loop: CASRGLVAPYEQYV. For the CDR3, the DNA is TGCGCCAGCAGGGGACTAGTAGCCCCCTACGAGCAGTACGTC.

This clonotype was observed a handful of times. V is TRBV5-6 and J is TRBJ2-2; D remains ambiguous. Germline V gene data show CDR1 as SGHDT and CDR2 as YYEEEE. CDR3 size: 14 residues. Trimming stripped 0 bases from V and 4 bases from J, with 7 bases between. The CDR3 spells CASSLELGTGELFF. The CDR3 DNA is TGTGCCAGCAGCTTGGAGTTAGGCACCGGGGAGCTGTTTTTT.

This sequence joins TRBV6-5 and TRBJ2-7, with 7 bases lining up with TRBD2. CDR1 and CDR2 from the germline V gene are MNHEY and SVGAGI. The CDR3 length is 15 residues. The V and J ends lost 0 bases and 6 bases, in that order; junction bases with no gene match: 8. CDR3 in amino acids: CASSYSGLAVGEQYV. In DNA, the CDR3 is TGTGCCAGCAGTTACTCGGGGCTAGCGGTGGGCGAGCAGTACGTC.

The chain employs TRBV20-1 and TRBJ2-1; D possibly uses TRBD1 or TRBD2 (5 bases each). The CDR3 covers 15 residues. CDR1 is DFQATT, CDR2 SNEGSKA, per germline (reference sequence). Between the trimmed V and J ends, which lost 3 bases and 4 bases, there was a span of 16 bases. CDR3 DNA sequence: TGCAGTGCTAGTAGTTCGAGGGGAGCGTACAATGAGCAGTTCTTC. This codes for CSASSSRGAYNEQFF.

The chain uses TRBV7-9 and TRBJ2-7; D is tentatively TRBD1 or TRBD2 (5 bases each). The CDR3 runs to 14 residues. V gave up 7 bases and J gave up 6 bases, with 19 bases separating them. Germline V gives CDR1 SEHNR, CDR2 FQNEAQ (reference sequence). The DNA of the CDR3 is TGTGCCAGCACAGACCGGGGCAGGGTGAGCGAGCAGTACTTC. It translates to CASTDRGRVSEQYF.

The genes are TRBV6-1 and TRBJ2-2, with 10 bases that match TRBD2. This CDR3 spans 16 amino acids. In germline, CDR1 is MNHNS, CDR2 SASEGT. Trimming cost V 7 bases and J 4 bases; bases outside gene matches: 9. The CDR3: CASTKLAGRATGELFF. For the CDR3, the DNA is TGTGCCAGCACTAAACTAGCGGGGCGTGCCACCGGGGAGCTGTTTTTT.

The chain recombines TRBV5-1 with TRBJ1-2, with 8 nucleotides matching TRBD1. Germline lookup yields CDR1 SGHRS and CDR2 YFSETQ. V shed 4 bases and J 4 bases; nucleotides not matched to a gene: 15. The CDR3 extends over 17 amino acids. CDR3 sequence reads: CASSPAATGGSIYGYTF. Written as DNA, the CDR3 is TGCGCCAGCAGCCCGGCGGCCACAGGGGGGTCTATCTATGGCTACACCTTC.

This chain connects TRBV20-1 to TRBJ1-1; D is ambiguous. The CDR3 is made up of 13 amino acids. Germline V gene sequence: CDR1 DFQATT, CDR2 SNEGSKA (reference sequence). V gave up 1 base and J gave up 5 bases, with 11 bases separating them. This chain's CDR3 is CSARVPRRTEAFF. The DNA of the CDR3 is TGCAGTGCTAGAGTGCCGCGAAGGACTGAAGCTTTCTTT.

Only a few counts were recorded for this clonotype. The chain carries TRBV7-8 and TRBJ2-1; D uncertain. Germline CDR1 reads SGHVS; CDR2 reads FQNEAQ. Between the trimmed V and J ends, which lost 1 base and 6 bases, there was a span of 10 bases. The CDR3 loop spans 14 amino acids. This CDR3 is CASSLGLPINEQFF. The CDR3 DNA sequence: TGTGCCAGCAGCTTAGGACTGCCTATCAATGAGCAGTTCTTC. Full variable domain (outside the CDR3, taken from reference TRBV7-8 and TRBJ2-1): GAGVSQSPRYKVAKRGQDVALRCDPISGHVSLFWYQQALGQGPEFLTYFQNEAQLDKSGLPSDRFFAERPEGSVSTLKIQRTQQEDSAVYLCASSLGLPINEQFFGPGTRLTVL.

The DNA of the CDR3 is TGCAGTGCTAGGGATTGGGGCCCTGGAAACACCATATATTTT. It encodes CSARDWGPGNTIYF. The J gene is TRBJ1-3, the V gene TRBV20-1; D is perhaps TRBD1 (5 bases). Germline V gene lookup returns CDR1 DFQATT and CDR2 SNEGSKA (reference sequence). V lost 3 bases and J lost 2, with 11 bases in between. CDR3 length: 14 amino acids.

The CDR3 nucleotides read TGTGCCAGCAGCTTAGCAGGGTCTGTTTCCCTCTACGAGCAGTACGTC. Encoded protein: CASSLAGSVSLYEQYV. The chain is built from TRBV7-9 and TRBJ2-7; D call uncertain. V lost 0 bases and J lost 3, with 15 bases in between. The CDR3 is 16 residues long. Germline V lookup: CDR1 SEHNR, CDR2 FQNEAQ (reference sequence).

This clonotype was recorded many times. The rearrangement uses TRBV7-2 and TRBJ2-1, with 10 nucleotides matching TRBD2. The CDR3 runs 14 residues. V shed 5 bases and J 6 bases; nucleotides not matched to a gene: 4. Germline V gene sequence: CDR1 SGHTA, CDR2 FQGNSA. The CDR3 region has the DNA TGTGCCAGCAGCGCAAGCGGGAGGGCCAATGAGCAGTTCTTC. Its translation is CASSASGRANEQFF.

This clonotype was recorded a few times. The rearrangement uses TRBV14 and TRBJ1-1; TRBD1 matches 9 bases. Germline loops: CDR1 SGHDN, CDR2 FVKESK. The trim removed 4 bases at V and 1 base at J, leaving 7 bases unmatched. This CDR3 comprises 16 residues. In DNA form, the CDR3 reads TGTGCCAGCAGCCTGCCTAGGACAGGGGCGAACACTGAAGCTTTCTTT. Residues: CASSLPRTGANTEAFF.

V usage is TRBV5-6 and J usage is TRBJ2-7; TRBD2 matches at 9 bases. CDR1 is SGHDT, CDR2 YYEEEE, per germline. The CDR3 totals 13 residues. With 4 bases clipped from V and 6 bases from J, the junction kept 5 bases outside the gene matches. The CDR3 DNA sequence: TGTGCCAGCAGCATGGGACTAGCTGCCGAGCAGTACGTC. It specifies CASSMGLAAEQYV.